A single sample gave rise to the 4 T cell receptor beta chains below, sequenced in a study of early T cells in non-severe SARS-CoV-2 infection. TCRdb reprocessed the 5' RACE reads with MiXCR, giving one entry per CDR3 protein. The data show roughly 41,000 distinct CDR3 sequences, 5% to 6.5% seen once. Sequenced: whole blood. The receptor source for this set is an adult who was a healthcare worker with PCR-confirmed SARS-CoV-2 infection or an uninfected control (not recorded which).

This clonotype was detected ten times or more. V is TRBV15 and J is TRBJ2-1, with TRBD1 identical over 10 bases. The length of the CDR3 is 16 residues. CDR1 is LNHNV, CDR2 YYDKDF, per germline (reference sequence). Trimming removed 0 bases from V and 10 bases from J; junction bases left unmatched: 9. The CDR3 DNA sequence: TGTGCCACCAGCAGAGATCTAGGGACAGGGGAGATGGAGCAGTTCTTC. It encodes CATSRDLGTGEMEQFF. The full variable domain, completed using reference TRBV15 and TRBJ2-1, is DAMVIQNPRYQVTQFGKPVTLSCSQTLNHNVMYWYQQKSSQAPKLLFHYYDKDFNNEADTPDNFQSRRPNTSFCFLDIRSPGLGDTAMYLCATSRDLGTGEMEQFFGPGTRLTVL.

This clonotype was found many times. This rearrangement joins TRBV11-2 to TRBJ2-5; TRBD1 is a possible D gene (5 bases). With 3 bases removed from V and 5 bases from J, the gap between germline ends came to 10 bases. CDR1 and CDR2 from the germline V gene are SGHAT and FQNNGV. CDR3 size: 13 residues. This CDR3 is CASSLGLTETQYF. In nucleotides, the CDR3 is TGTGCCAGCAGCTTGGGGCTAACGGAGACCCAGTACTTC.

As concerns this clonotype: This may stem from a read error, because a much larger clone lies one nucleotide away. The chain's CDR3 is CTSSAATLNTEAFF. The CDR3 DNA reads as TGTACCAGCAGCGCAGCTACACTGAACACTGAAGCTTTCTTT. This sequence joins TRBV12-3 or TRBV12-4 and TRBJ1-1, with D hard to call. The CDR3 extends over 14 amino acids.

This clonotype was seen ten or more times. This chain joins TRBV5-1 and TRBJ1-1, with a possible D match to TRBD1 (5 bases). This CDR3 has 14 amino acids. CDR1 SGHRS and CDR2 YFSETQ come from the germline V gene. Trimming stripped 7 bases from V and 1 base from J, with 14 bases between. The CDR3 loop is CASGGGAWNTEAFF. The CDR3 DNA is TGCGCCAGCGGGGGAGGGGCGTGGAACACTGAAGCTTTCTTT.